The 14 T cell receptor beta chains below come from one sample, sequenced in a study of cytotoxic CD8 clonotypes in ibrutinib-treated CLL. The table came from immunoSEQ multiplex PCR; TCRdb's copy has only in-frame clones and leaves some out. There are 200,000 to 250,000 clones in the sample; 79% occur only once, and over 9.5% lies in the top ten. The sequenced sample was PBMCs, obtained after 12 months of ibrutinib treatment. These TCRs come from a human donor with chronic lymphocytic leukemia.

The J gene is TRBJ1-1, the V gene TRBV5-1, with D maybe TRBD1 (5 bases). Germline V CDR1 and CDR2: SGHRS, YFSETQ. V was clipped by 0 bases and J by 1 base, with 13 bases between them. This CDR3 region has 16 residues. CDR3 bases: TGCGCCAGCAGCTTGGTTTTGAGGACATCGAACACTGAAGCTTTCTTT. As protein: CASSLVLRTSNTEAFF.

CDR3: CASGEPGGSTQYF. CDR3 sequence (DNA): TGTGCCAGCGGGGAGCCAGGGGGTTCTACGCAGTATTTT. This chain uses TRBV9 with TRBJ2-3, with 7 nucleotides matching TRBD1. Germline assignment: CDR1 SGDLS and CDR2 YYNGEE. The CDR3 runs to 13 residues. With V trimmed by 7 bases and J by 8 bases, 10 bases remained unmatched.

This sequence joins TRBV9 and TRBJ1-4; D is possibly TRBD1 (6 bases). This CDR3 has 14 amino acids. CDR1 and CDR2 from the germline V gene are SGDLS and YYNGEE. V dropped 3 bases and J dropped 7 bases, with 13 bases sitting between them. This chain's CDR3 is CASSGGYRVEKLFF. Here the CDR3 DNA reads TGTGCCAGCAGCGGGGGATACAGGGTTGAAAAACTGTTTTTT.

This clone was recorded a few times. This chain uses TRBV5-4 with TRBJ2-7, with TRBD1 matching over 8 bases. The length of the CDR3 is 16 residues. The germline V gene encodes CDR1 SGHNT and CDR2 YYREEE (reference sequence). V shed 0 bases, J shed 5 bases, and the junction held 10 bases outside the gene matches. This CDR3 is CASSLGWSGGNNEQYF. CDR3 coding DNA: TGTGCCAGCAGCTTGGGCTGGTCAGGGGGCAACAACGAGCAGTACTTC.

The chain carries TRBV6-1 and TRBJ2-7; 9 nucleotides match TRBD1. There are 15 residues in the CDR3. Looked up from germline, CDR1 is MNHNS and CDR2 is SASEGT. V gave up 6 bases and J gave up 2 bases; unmatched junction bases: 8. CDR3 nucleotide sequence: TGTGCCAGCAGACGCCGGGACAGGGCCACCTACGAGCAGTACTTC. Protein product: CASRRRDRATYEQYF.

This chain connects TRBV5-6 to TRBJ2-3; no firm D call. Per germline, CDR1 SGHDT and CDR2 YYEEEE. The CDR3 contains 15 residues. V was trimmed by 0 bases and J by 1 base, leaving 9 bases between them. The CDR3 DNA reads TGTGCCAGCAGCTTGGTTGAGCTCCGCACAGATACGCAGTATTTT. This encodes CASSLVELRTDTQYF.

J is TRBJ2-3 and V is TRBV28, with 8 bases matching TRBD2. The CDR3 length is 15 residues. The V gene end was trimmed by 5 bases and the J gene end by 4 bases; junction bases not matched to a gene: 8. Germline loops: CDR1 MDHEN, CDR2 SYDVKM. The CDR3 sequence is CASSPPGTSADTQYF. The CDR3 nucleotides are TGTGCCAGCAGTCCCCCCGGGACTAGTGCAGATACGCAGTATTTT.

V and J are TRBV5-1 and TRBJ2-7; D may be TRBD1 (6 bases). Trimming took off 1 base at V and 5 bases at J, with 13 bases between the two ends. The CDR3 consists of 14 residues. Germline assignment: CDR1 SGHRS and CDR2 YFSETQ. The CDR3 region has the DNA TGCGCCAGCAGCTTGCGGTGGGCAGGGGACGAGCAGTACTTC. Translating it yields CASSLRWAGDEQYF.

The chain combines TRBV7-9 with TRBJ2-7, with D maybe TRBD1 (6 bases). The CDR3 length is 13 residues. Trimming left V 3 bases short and J 4 bases short, with 10 bases between. Germline assignment: CDR1 SEHNR and CDR2 FQNEAQ (reference sequence). The DNA for the CDR3 is TGTGCCAGCAGCTTCTCGACAGGTTACGAGCAGTACTTC. Translation gives CASSFSTGYEQYF.

This clone appeared a single time. This CDR3 reads CASSPSWGSYEQYF. CDR3 in DNA: TGTGCCAGCAGTCCCTCGTGGGGCTCCTACGAGCAGTACTTC. The chain employs TRBV7-3 and TRBJ2-7, with D unresolved. The CDR3 totals 14 residues. V lost 6 bases, J lost 0 bases, and 12 bases lay in between. CDR1 is SGHTA, CDR2 FQGTGA, per germline.

The chain recombines TRBV10-3 with TRBJ1-3; D uncertain. The CDR3 has 13 amino acids. With 10 bases removed from V and 2 bases from J, the gap between germline ends came to 12 bases. From germline, CDR1 is ENHRY and CDR2 SYGVKD. The CDR3, as DNA: TGTGCCACCGTCCGGGGAGCTGGAAACACCATATATTTT. As protein: CATVRGAGNTIYF.

The gene calls are TRBV7-9 and TRBJ1-2, with 7 nucleotides matching TRBD1. The CDR3 has 14 amino acids. V gave up 4 bases and J gave up 4 bases; unmatched junction bases: 6. Germline-derived CDR1 and CDR2 are SEHNR and FQNEAQ (reference sequence). The chain's CDR3 is CASSSPGTAYGYTF. As DNA, the CDR3 is TGTGCCAGCAGCTCCCCCGGGACAGCCTATGGCTACACCTTC.

The chain carries TRBV7-9 and TRBJ2-7; TRBD2 aligns across 10 bases. The germline V gene has CDR1 SEHNR and CDR2 FQNEAQ (reference sequence). V was clipped by 6 bases and J by 2 bases; unmatched bases: 10. The CDR3 is 16 residues long. The DNA of the CDR3 is TGTGCCAGCAGTTCTATCCTAGCGGGGGACCCCTACGAGCAGTACTTC. Amino acid sequence: CASSSILAGDPYEQYF. Complete variable domain (other parts from reference TRBV7-9 and TRBJ2-7): DTGVSQNPRHKITKRGQNVTFRCDPISEHNRLYWYRQTLGQGPEFLTYFQNEAQLEKSRLLSDRFSAERPKGSFSTLEIQRTEQGDSAMYLCASSSILAGDPYEQYFGPGTRLTVT.

Notes on this clone: Within the sample, other DNA sequences also encode this same CDR3. The chain uses TRBV6-5 and TRBJ1-3; D ambiguous. This CDR3 region has 15 residues. V lost 0 bases and J lost 0, with 6 bases in between. From germline, CDR1 is MNHEY and CDR2 SVGAGI. The CDR3 DNA reads TGTGCCAGCAGTTACTCGACGGGCTCTGGAAACACCATATATTTT. This translates into CASSYSTGSGNTIYF.